Listed here is a single T cell receptor beta chain. Its target is unknown. MiXCR, applied by TCRdb to the RACE reads, yields one record per CDR3 protein. The sample holds 70,000 to 75,000 distinct CDR3 sequences, around 30% seen once. This entry comes from a study of human T cells and chemical hapten exposure. Study-wide context: DPC at 2% was the sensitizing agent, placed on about 2 cm by about 2 cm of upper inner arm skin.

V lost 4 bases, J lost 0 bases, and 10 bases lay in between. CDR1 and CDR2 from the germline V gene are DFQATT and SNEGSKA (reference sequence). The CDR3 spans 14 residues. The study's findings and limits: Expanded TCR sets contained significantly more large CDR3 similarity clusters than controls. The number of TCRs over 1 in 1000 frequency stayed unchanged after DPC.

Time point reported: patch test 1, 2 weeks after DPC sensitization. Treatment: therapeutic diphenylcyclopropenone sensitization with weekly scalp DPC. Sample: whole blood, taken in connection with sensitization to the hapten diphenylcyclopropenone (DPC). The sequence derives from a man aged 35-49 years with alopecia areata. Some clones in this sample may be carry-over from other donors' samples. This rearrangement joins TRBV20-1 to TRBJ2-1; the D is unclear. The CDR3 DNA follows: TGCAGTGCTACCGACGTTAGCTCCTACAATGAGCAGTTCTTC. This codes for CSATDVSSYNEQFF.